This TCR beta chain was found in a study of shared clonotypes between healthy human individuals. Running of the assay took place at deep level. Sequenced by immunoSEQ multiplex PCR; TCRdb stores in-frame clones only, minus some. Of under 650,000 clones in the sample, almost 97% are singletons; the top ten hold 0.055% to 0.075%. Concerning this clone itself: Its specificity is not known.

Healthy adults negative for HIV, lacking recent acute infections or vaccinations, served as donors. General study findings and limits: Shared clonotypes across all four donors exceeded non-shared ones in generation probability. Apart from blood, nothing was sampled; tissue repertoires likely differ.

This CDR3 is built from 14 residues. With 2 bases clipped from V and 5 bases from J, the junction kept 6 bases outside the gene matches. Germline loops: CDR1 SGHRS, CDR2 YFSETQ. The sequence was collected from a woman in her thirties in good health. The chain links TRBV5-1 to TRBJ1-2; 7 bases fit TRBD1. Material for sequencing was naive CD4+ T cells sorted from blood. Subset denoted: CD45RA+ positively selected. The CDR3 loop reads CASSFAGQRYGYTF. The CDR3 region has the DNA TGCGCCAGCAGCTTTGCGGGACAGAGATATGGCTACACCTTC.